These T cell receptor beta chains were read from a single sample in a study of beta chain features in type 1 diabetes. TCRdb keeps only in-frame clones here, not all; method: immunoSEQ multiplex PCR. The sample has under 300,000 clones, about 24% seen once. The specimen was naive CD4+ T cells from blood. These receptors all stem from a woman aged 25 to 45 with type 1 diabetes. Each CDR3 is given with its conserved first and last residue. D genes are given only for firm matches. Rows may omit the clone size; those that give it use once, few, many or a size class.

NA	TRBJ2-5	11	TRBV20-1	NA	CSALNLETQYF	TGCAGTGCTTTAAATTTAGAGACCCAGTACTTC
NA	TRBJ2-1	14	TRBV6-5	NA	CASSYGGASNEQFF	TGTGCCAGCAGTTACGGAGGGGCGAGCAATGAGCAGTTCTTC
NA	TRBJ1-1	12	TRBV29-1	NA	CSVGGGNTEAFF	TGCAGCGTTGGGGGGGGGAACACTGAAGCTTTCTTT
NA	TRBJ2-7	13	TRBV28	NA	CASSSGQPYEQYF	TGTGCCAGCAGCTCAGGACAGCCCTACGAGCAGTACTTC
TRBD1	TRBJ2-7	15	TRBV18	few	CASSSRTGVTYEQYF	TGTGCCAGCTCATCAAGGACAGGGGTCACCTACGAGCAGTACTTC
TRBD2	TRBJ2-1	13	TRBV18	NA	CASSREGGNEQFF	TGTGCCAGCTCACGGGAGGGAGGGAATGAGCAGTTCTTC
NA	TRBJ2-5	13	TRBV7-9	NA	CASTKEVGETQYF	TGTGCCAGCACGAAGGAGGTGGGAGAGACCCAGTACTTC
TRBD2	TRBJ2-7	10	TRBV7-9	NA	CASSGTSVYF	TGTGCCAGCAGCGGGACTAGCGTGTACTTC
NA	TRBJ1-1	15	TRBV5-1	NA	CASSSSLHENTEAFF	TGCGCCAGCAGCTCCAGTCTCCATGAGAACACTGAAGCTTTCTTT
NA	TRBJ2-7	17	TRBV21-1	NA	CASSRSGTSVPRDEQYF	TGTGCCAGCAGCCGTTCCGGGACTAGCGTACCCCGGGACGAGCAGTACTTC
NA	TRBJ2-7	11	TRBV28	NA	CASTSAYEQYF	TGTGCCAGCACATCAGCCTACGAGCAGTACTTC
NA	TRBJ2-2	13	TRBV29-1	NA	CSVESRTAGELFF	TGCAGCGTTGAATCCCGGACAGCCGGGGAGCTGTTTTTT
TRBD1	TRBJ2-5	14	TRBV11-2	few	CASSRDRGQETQYF	TGTGCCAGCAGCCGGGACAGGGGGCAAGAGACCCAGTACTTC
NA	TRBJ1-2	13	TRBV28	NA	CASSFGHRVGYTF	TGTGCCAGCAGTTTTGGACACAGGGTCGGCTACACCTTC
NA	TRBJ1-3	13	TRBV29-1	few	CSVEAVSGNTIYF	TGCAGCGTTGAAGCAGTCTCTGGAAACACCATATATTTT
NA	TRBJ1-1	15	TRBV11-2	NA	CASSLAAQMHTEAFF	TGTGCCAGCAGCTTAGCTGCCCAGATGCACACTGAAGCTTTCTTT
NA	TRBJ1-1	15	TRBV6-5	NA	CASTQTRGGLAEAFF	TGTGCCAGCACCCAAACCAGGGGAGGGTTGGCTGAAGCTTTCTTT
TRBD1	TRBJ2-2	15	TRBV5-1	few	CASSLTGDNTGELFF	TGCGCCAGCAGCTTGACAGGGGATAACACCGGGGAGCTGTTTTTT
NA	TRBJ1-4	13	TRBV29-1	NA	CSVAKGVDEKLFF	TGCAGCGTTGCTAAGGGGGTGGACGAAAAACTGTTTTTT
NA	TRBJ2-3	16	TRBV6-1	NA	CASSEAGARSTDTQYF	TGTGCCAGCAGTGAGGCAGGGGCGAGGAGCACAGATACGCAGTATTTT
NA	TRBJ2-3	12	TRBV27	few	CASSRGSDTQYF	TGTGCCAGCAGTCGAGGTTCAGATACGCAGTATTTT
TRBD1	TRBJ1-1	13	TRBV5-1	few	CASSYNRGTEAFF	TGCGCCAGCAGCTATAACAGGGGCACTGAAGCTTTCTTT
NA	TRBJ2-3	15	TRBV28	NA	CASSLSRRGTDTQYF	TGTGCCAGCAGTTTAAGCCGGCGGGGCACAGATACGCAGTATTTT
TRBD1	TRBJ1-2	17	TRBV29-1	NA	CSVHTVPGQGRGYGYTF	TGCAGCGTCCATACCGTCCCGGGACAGGGTAGGGGCTATGGCTACACCTTC
TRBD1	TRBJ2-7	15	TRBV28	few	CASSLAQGLPYEQYF	TGTGCCAGCAGTTTAGCACAGGGGCTACCCTACGAGCAGTACTTC
TRBD1	TRBJ2-5	15	TRBV18	NA	CASSPGTGSEETQYF	TGTGCCAGCTCACCCGGGACAGGTTCAGAAGAGACCCAGTACTTC
NA	TRBJ2-5	14	TRBV29-1	NA	CSVDRGFQIGTQYF	TGCAGCGTTGATCGGGGTTTTCAGATCGGGACCCAGTACTTC
NA	TRBJ1-4	15	TRBV7-9	once	CASSLESQKNEKLFF	TGTGCCAGCAGCTTAGAATCACAGAAAAATGAAAAACTGTTTTTT
NA	TRBJ1-2	14	TRBV6-1	few	CASSEANPGKGYTF	TGTGCCAGCAGTGAAGCGAATCCCGGGAAGGGCTACACCTTC
NA	TRBJ2-7	14	TRBV10-3	few	CAISGSGASYEQYF	TGTGCCATCAGTGGATCAGGGGCTTCCTACGAGCAGTACTTC
TRBD1	TRBJ1-2	13	TRBV27	few	CASRSTGTNGYTF	TGTGCCAGCAGATCGACAGGGACGAATGGCTACACCTTC
NA	TRBJ2-3	16	TRBV7-9	few	CASSLSRDSYTDTQYF	TGTGCCAGCAGCTTGTCCCGGGACTCTTACACAGATACGCAGTATTTT
TRBD2	TRBJ2-5	18	TRBV4-1	few	CASSQDRPGLAGGETQYF	TGCGCCAGCAGCCAAGATCGTCCAGGACTAGCGGGAGGAGAGACCCAGTACTTC
NA	TRBJ1-1	13	TRBV18	NA	CASSRQENTEAFF	TGTGCCAGCTCCCGACAGGAAAACACTGAAGCTTTCTTT
TRBD1	TRBJ1-4	12	TRBV2	few	CASWYRGEKLFF	TGTGCCAGCTGGTACAGGGGGGAAAAACTGTTTTTT
TRBD1	TRBJ2-3	13	TRBV28	few	CASSQGSTDTQYF	TGTGCCAGCTCACAGGGGAGCACAGATACGCAGTATTTT
TRBD1	TRBJ2-7	18	TRBV10-3	NA	CAISESPAGQGWTYEQYF	TGTGCCATCAGTGAGTCCCCGGCGGGACAGGGGTGGACCTACGAGCAGTACTTC
TRBD2	TRBJ2-1	17	TRBV30	once	CAWSVQVWREGGDEQFF	TGTGCCTGGAGTGTACAAGTGTGGCGGGAGGGGGGGGATGAGCAGTTCTTC
NA	TRBJ2-3	17	TRBV7-2	once	CASSFPYRAGGPDTQYF	TGTGCCAGCAGCTTTCCTTATCGAGCGGGTGGTCCAGATACGCAGTATTTT
NA	TRBJ2-7	14	TRBV6-1	NA	CASSEGWGTYEQYF	TGTGCCAGCAGTGAAGGTTGGGGGACTTACGAGCAGTACTTC
TRBD1	TRBJ2-3	16	TRBV28	NA	CASSPWTGRSTDTQYF	TGTGCCAGCAGTCCTTGGACAGGCCGTAGCACAGATACGCAGTATTTT
TRBD2	TRBJ2-7	15	TRBV30	NA	CAWRKLAGGPYEQYF	TGTGCCTGGAGAAAGCTAGCGGGAGGTCCCTACGAGCAGTACTTC
NA	TRBJ2-3	16	TRBV18	NA	CASSPPLAQRTDTQYF	TGTGCCAGCTCACCACCCCTCGCACAACGCACAGATACGCAGTATTTT
TRBD1	TRBJ2-7	13	TRBV5-4	few	CASSSTGVGEQYF	TGTGCCAGCAGCTCGACAGGGGTAGGCGAGCAGTACTTC
TRBD1	TRBJ2-5	15	TRBV15	NA	CATSNGQGAGETQYF	TGTGCCACCAGCAACGGACAGGGGGCTGGTGAGACCCAGTACTTC
NA	TRBJ2-7	14	TRBV5-1	NA	CASSLVAGTNEQYF	TGCGCCAGCAGCTTGGTTGCAGGAACCAACGAGCAGTACTTC
NA	TRBJ1-1	14	TRBV2	NA	CASKDRHVNTEAFF	TGTGCCAGCAAAGACCGACACGTGAACACTGAAGCTTTCTTT
TRBD1	TRBJ2-3	15	TRBV7-3	NA	CASSLDRGSTDTQYF	TGTGCCAGCAGTCTCGACAGGGGTAGCACAGATACGCAGTATTTT
TRBD2	TRBJ2-3	15	TRBV7-9	NA	CASSSQREGLDTQYF	TGTGCCAGCAGCTCGCAGCGGGAGGGCCTAGATACGCAGTATTTT
NA	TRBJ1-1	14	TRBV18	few	CASSPGRESAEAFF	TGTGCCAGCTCACCAGGCAGGGAATCAGCTGAAGCTTTCTTT
NA	TRBJ2-5	13	TRBV6-5	few	CASSQSSGGTQYF	TGTGCCAGCAGTCAATCGTCCGGCGGGACCCAGTACTTC
TRBD1	TRBJ2-5	11	TRBV29-1	NA	CSVFRGETQYF	TGCAGCGTTTTCAGGGGGGAGACCCAGTACTTC
NA	TRBJ1-1	15	TRBV29-1	few	CSVEDQGSMNTEAFF	TGCAGCGTTGAAGATCAGGGGTCCATGAACACTGAAGCTTTCTTT
NA	TRBJ1-3	16	TRBV9	once	CASSVNTFLSGNTIYF	TGTGCCAGCAGCGTAAACACCTTCCTCTCTGGAAACACCATATATTTT
TRBD1	TRBJ1-2	15	TRBV11-2	NA	CASSSRGQGAMGYTF	TGTGCCAGCAGCTCCCGCGGACAGGGGGCGATGGGCTACACCTTC
NA	TRBJ1-1	14	TRBV9	few	CASSLISGNTEAFF	TGTGCCAGCAGCCTTATCTCGGGGAACACTGAAGCTTTCTTT
NA	TRBJ2-1	16	TRBV7-2	few	CASTPQSAGSYNEQFF	TGTGCCAGCACCCCTCAGTCGGCGGGAAGCTACAATGAGCAGTTCTTC